Listed here are 14 T cell receptor beta chains from one sample, sequenced in a study of T cells in Graves' hyperthyroidism and ophthalmopathy. Amplified regions were TCR beta CDR3 sequences from RNA transcripts. A set of HTBI primers served as the primers for a first-round RT-PCR of the TCR CDR3. TCRdb processed the multiplex PCR reads anew with MiXCR; each CDR3 protein has one entry. The sample lists roughly 560,000 distinct CDR3 sequences, roughly 15% occurring once. What was sequenced was blood. These receptors all stem from a woman in her thirties or forties with Graves' ophthalmopathy.

At least ten counts were recorded for this clonotype. The chain employs TRBV7-8 and TRBJ2-5, with D possibly matching TRBD2 (5 bases). The germline CDR1 and CDR2 sequences are SGHVS and FQNEAQ. The V end was cut by 1 base, the J end by 6 bases, with 18 bases between. This CDR3 is 16 amino acids long. CDR3 sequence: CASSLEGRENKKTQYF. The CDR3, as DNA: TGTGCCAGCAGCTTAGAGGGAAGGGAGAACAAAAAGACCCAGTACTTC.

This clonotype has just a few counts. The chain carries TRBV28 and TRBJ2-2; 7 bases map to TRBD2. V lost 3 bases, J lost 0 bases, and 13 bases stayed unmatched. This CDR3 is 19 amino acids long. Per germline, CDR1 MDHEN and CDR2 SYDVKM. CDR3 bases: TGTGCCAGCAGTTTTAAGGACGGGGAGGGCCACGCGAACACCGGGGAGCTGTTTTTT. The encoded protein is CASSFKDGEGHANTGELFF.

This clonotype was seen repeatedly, ten times or more. This chain uses TRBV7-3 with TRBJ1-1; D perhaps matches TRBD1 (5 bases). The CDR3 runs to 15 residues. Trimming took off 2 bases at V and 4 bases at J, with 14 bases between the two ends. Per germline, CDR1 SGHTA and CDR2 FQGTGA. Here the CDR3 reads CASSLGGGSSTEAFF. DNA of the CDR3: TGTGCCAGCAGCTTAGGCGGGGGTTCGAGCACTGAAGCTTTCTTT.

This clonotype showed up many times. The chain is built from TRBV29-1 and TRBJ1-2, with D possibly matching TRBD1 (5 bases). The CDR3 consists of 12 residues. The germline CDR1 and CDR2 sequences are SQVTM and ANQGSEA. The V end was cut by 7 bases, the J end by 2 bases, with 11 bases between. This CDR3 reads CSDQQANYGYTF. In DNA, the CDR3 is TGCAGCGACCAACAGGCCAACTATGGCTACACCTTC. Using reference TRBV29-1 and TRBJ1-2 for the parts outside the CDR3, the full variable domain is SAVISQKPSRDICQRGTSLTIQCQVDSQVTMMFWYRQQPGQSLTLIATANQGSEATYESGFVIDKFPISRPNLTFSTLTVSNMSPEDSSIYLCSDQQANYGYTFGSGTRLTVV.

In this sample, this clonotype turned up many times. The V gene is TRBV15, the J gene TRBJ2-5; D is perhaps TRBD1 or TRBD2 (5 bases each). CDR1 and CDR2 from the germline V gene are LNHNV and YYDKDF (reference sequence). The CDR3 loop spans 13 amino acids. V gave up 6 bases and J gave up 1 base, with 9 bases separating them. This CDR3 reads CATRERGQETQYF. For the CDR3, the DNA is TGTGCCACCAGAGAGAGGGGCCAAGAGACCCAGTACTTC.

V and J are TRBV5-5 and TRBJ2-5; perhaps TRBD2 as D (6 bases). Germline V lookup: CDR1 SGHKS, CDR2 YYEKEE (reference sequence). The germline V and J ends were trimmed by 1 base and 5 bases, with 18 bases remaining between them. The CDR3 is 16 amino acids. Here the CDR3 reads CASSLLGGSSQETQYF. CDR3 coding DNA: TGTGCCAGCAGCTTGTTGGGGGGATCGAGTCAGGAGACCCAGTACTTC.

The chain combines TRBV28 with TRBJ1-2, with 11 bases identical to TRBD1. The CDR3 is 15 residues long. After removal of 4 bases from V and 3 bases from J, the junction contained 4 bases not matched to a gene. In germline, CDR1 is MDHEN, CDR2 SYDVKM. The CDR3 DNA reads TGTGCCAGCAGTTGGCAGGGACAGGGGGACTATGGCTACACCTTC. It specifies CASSWQGQGDYGYTF.

The chain carries TRBV6-5 and TRBJ2-7; 7 nucleotides align to TRBD1. The CDR3 length is 15 residues. V lost 0 bases and J lost 2; bases outside the gene matches: 4. Germline CDR1 MNHEY, CDR2 SVGAGI. The CDR3 is CASSYSRTGPYEQYF. DNA for the CDR3: TGTGCCAGCAGTTACTCCCGGACAGGCCCCTACGAGCAGTACTTC.

This clonotype was counted ten times or more. The chain carries TRBV9 and TRBJ2-7; no definite D call. This CDR3 contains 10 residues. The V gene lost 7 bases and the J gene lost 6 bases, with 8 bases spanning the gap. Germline lookup yields CDR1 SGDLS and CDR2 YYNGEE. CDR3 coding DNA: TGTGCCAGCGTGAACTGCGAGCAGTACTTC. It translates to CASVNCEQYF. Supplemented by reference TRBV9 and TRBJ2-7, the full variable domain reads DSGVTQTPKHLITATGQRVTLRCSPRSGDLSVYWYQQSLDQGLQFLIQYYNGEERAKGNILERFSAQQFPDLHSELNLSSLELGDSALYFCASVNCEQYFGPGTRLTVT.

Ten or more counts support this clonotype. This chain links TRBV6-2 or TRBV6-3 with TRBJ2-2; the match to TRBD2 covers 14 bases. The V gene end was trimmed by 2 bases and the J gene end by 6 bases; junction bases not matched to a gene: 5. The length of the CDR3 is 17 residues. Looked up from germline, CDR1 is MNHEY and CDR2 is SVGEGT. DNA of the CDR3: TGTGCCAGCAGTTACGAGGGACTAGCGGGAGTGGCCGGGGAGCTGTTTTTT. Translation gives CASSYEGLAGVAGELFF.

This clonotype was seen only a few times. The rearrangement uses TRBV6-1 and TRBJ2-5; the match to TRBD2 covers 14 bases. With 4 bases clipped from V and 4 bases from J, the junction kept 8 bases outside the gene matches. In germline, CDR1 is MNHNS, CDR2 SASEGT. The CDR3 loop spans 17 amino acids. CDR3 loop: CASSATSGRAGGETQYF. CDR3 coding DNA: TGTGCCAGCAGTGCGACTAGCGGGAGGGCCGGAGGAGAGACCCAGTACTTC.

This clonotype was observed a handful of times. The rearrangement links TRBV20-1 to TRBJ1-2; D is unclear. CDR1 DFQATT and CDR2 SNEGSKA come from the germline V gene (reference sequence). The CDR3 contains 11 residues. Deletions cut 5 bases from V and 9 bases from J, with 13 bases between. DNA of the CDR3: TGCAGTGCTCCCAGTGGAGATCGCTACACCTTC. This sequence encodes CSAPSGDRYTF.

This clonotype was counted many times. The chain couples TRBV28 to TRBJ2-7; D is unresolved. The CDR3 loop spans 16 amino acids. Germline V lookup: CDR1 MDHEN, CDR2 SYDVKM. Trimming took 6 bases from V and 5 from J, leaving 23 bases between them. This CDR3 is CASSRPVPPNSHEQYF. CDR3 bases: TGTGCCAGCAGCCGACCGGTCCCCCCGAATAGTCACGAGCAGTACTTC. The whole variable domain, remainder taken from reference TRBV28 and TRBJ2-7, is DVKVTQSSRYLVKRTGEKVFLECVQDMDHENMFWYRQDPGLGLRLIYFSYDVKMKEKGDIPEGYSVSREKKERFSLILESASTNQTSMYLCASSRPVPPNSHEQYFGPGTRLTVT.

This clonotype has ten or more counts. The DNA of the CDR3 is TGTGCCAGCAGCTTGTACGGCACATCCTACGAGCAGTACTTC. This translates into CASSLYGTSYEQYF. The chain couples TRBV5-5 to TRBJ2-7; D gene unclear. Germline values: CDR1 SGHKS, CDR2 YYEKEE (reference sequence). V lost 1 base and J 1 base, leaving 9 bases between the germline ends. This CDR3 is 14 amino acids long. Together with reference TRBV5-5 and TRBJ2-7, the CDR3 gives the full variable domain: DAGVTQSPTHLIKTRGQQVTLRCSPISGHKSVSWYQQVLGQGPQFIFQYYEKEERGRGNFPDRFSARQFPNYSSELNVNALLLGDSALYLCASSLYGTSYEQYFGPGTRLTVT.